This TCR beta chain was captured by sequencing in a study of tumor-infiltrating lymphocytes in primary liver carcinoma. About this clonotype: A read error may produce the germline difference seen at one junction end.

The researchers obtained blood RNA from unsorted whole blood and also extracted germline DNA. TCR beta cDNA was reverse-transcribed from approximately 0.45 ug of total RNA. The reaction used a constant-region primer and ProtoScript II reverse transcriptase. Slightly modified ARM-PCR, run as three nested multiplex PCR rounds, produced the TCR beta libraries. The two initial PCR rounds, around 10 cycles each, used TRBV1-TRBV30 forward and C-beta reverse primers. One entry per CDR3 protein, called by TCRdb with MiXCR from the multiplex PCR reads. The sample comprises approximately 310,000 distinct CDR3 sequences, less than 75% of which are singletons, and approximately 9.4% rests with the top ten. The CDR3 covers 13 residues. The germline V gene encodes CDR1 SGHRS and CDR2 YFSETQ.

Sequences were obtained from peripheral blood. This clonotype originated in a middle-aged man with primary liver carcinoma and hepatitis B virus infection. This rearrangement joins TRBV5-1 to TRBJ2-1, with unresolved D. CDR3 sequence (DNA): TGCGTCAGCAGCTTGGGTCCCGACAATGAGCAGTTCTTC. Its translation: CVSSLGPDNEQFF.